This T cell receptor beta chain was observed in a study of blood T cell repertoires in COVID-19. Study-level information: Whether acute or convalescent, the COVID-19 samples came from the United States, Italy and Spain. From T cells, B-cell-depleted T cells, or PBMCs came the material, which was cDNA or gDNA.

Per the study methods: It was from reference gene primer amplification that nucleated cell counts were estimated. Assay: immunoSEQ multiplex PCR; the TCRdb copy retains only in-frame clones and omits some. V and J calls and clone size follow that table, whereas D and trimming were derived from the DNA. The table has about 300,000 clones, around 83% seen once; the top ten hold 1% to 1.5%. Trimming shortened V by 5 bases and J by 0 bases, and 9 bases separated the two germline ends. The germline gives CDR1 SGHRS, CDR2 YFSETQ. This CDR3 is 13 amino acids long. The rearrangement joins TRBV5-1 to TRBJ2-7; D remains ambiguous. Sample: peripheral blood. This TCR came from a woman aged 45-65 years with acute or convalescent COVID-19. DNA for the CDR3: TGCGCCAGCAGTCCCGGTAGCTCCTACGAGCAGTACGTC. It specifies CASSPGSSYEQYV.